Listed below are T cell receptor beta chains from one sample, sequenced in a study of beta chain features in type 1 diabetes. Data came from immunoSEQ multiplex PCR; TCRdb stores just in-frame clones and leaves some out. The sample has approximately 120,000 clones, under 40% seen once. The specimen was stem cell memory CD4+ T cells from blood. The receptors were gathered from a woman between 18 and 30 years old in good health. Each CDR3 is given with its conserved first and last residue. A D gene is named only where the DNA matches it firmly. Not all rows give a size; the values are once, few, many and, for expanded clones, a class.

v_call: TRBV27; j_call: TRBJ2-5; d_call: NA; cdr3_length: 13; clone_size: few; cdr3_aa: CATQSPLQETQYF; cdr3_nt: TGTGCCACCCAAAGCCCGCTCCAAGAGACCCAGTACTTC
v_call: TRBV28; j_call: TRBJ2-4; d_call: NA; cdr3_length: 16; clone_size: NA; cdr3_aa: CASSTYQQGAKNIQYF; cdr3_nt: TGTGCCAGCAGTACATATCAACAGGGAGCCAAAAACATTCAGTACTTC
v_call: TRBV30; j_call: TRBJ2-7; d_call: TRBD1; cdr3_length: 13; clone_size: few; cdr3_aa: CAWRRDRVIEQYF; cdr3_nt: TGTGCCTGGCGCCGGGACAGGGTTATCGAGCAGTACTTC
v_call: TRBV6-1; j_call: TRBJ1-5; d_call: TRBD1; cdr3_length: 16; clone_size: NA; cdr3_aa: CASSVWPGQGPQPQHF; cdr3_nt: TGTGCCAGCAGTGTATGGCCGGGACAGGGGCCTCAGCCCCAGCATTTT
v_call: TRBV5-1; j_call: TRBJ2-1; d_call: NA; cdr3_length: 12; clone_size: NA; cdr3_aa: CASSPGESEQFF; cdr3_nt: TGCGCCAGCAGCCCCGGGGAGAGTGAGCAGTTCTTC
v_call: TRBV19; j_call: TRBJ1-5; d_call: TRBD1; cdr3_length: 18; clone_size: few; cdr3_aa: CASSQPSGRGVPNQPQHF; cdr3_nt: TGTGCCAGTAGTCAACCCAGCGGCAGGGGGGTTCCCAATCAGCCCCAGCATTTT
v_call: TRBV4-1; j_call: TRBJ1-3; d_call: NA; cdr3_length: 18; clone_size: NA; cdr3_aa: CASSQDLEADVSGNTIYF; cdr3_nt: TGCGCCAGCAGCCAAGATCTTGAGGCAGACGTCTCTGGAAACACCATATATTTT
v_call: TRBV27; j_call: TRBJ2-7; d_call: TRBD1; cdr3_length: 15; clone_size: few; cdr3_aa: CASSRLRDRAYEQYF; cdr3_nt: TGTGCCAGCAGTCGCCTCCGGGACAGAGCCTACGAGCAGTACTTC
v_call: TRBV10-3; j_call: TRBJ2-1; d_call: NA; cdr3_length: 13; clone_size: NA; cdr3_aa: CAISESEGQGRFF; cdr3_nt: TGTGCCATCAGTGAGTCGGAAGGGCAGGGTCGGTTCTTC
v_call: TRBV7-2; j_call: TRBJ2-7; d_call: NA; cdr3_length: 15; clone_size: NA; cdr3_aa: CASSLALGQIYEQYF; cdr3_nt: TGTGCCAGCAGCTTAGCGCTTGGACAGATCTACGAGCAGTACTTC
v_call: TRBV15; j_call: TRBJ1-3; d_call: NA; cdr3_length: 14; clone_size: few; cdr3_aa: CATSRGNNGNTIYF; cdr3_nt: TGTGCCACCAGCAGAGGAAACAATGGAAACACCATATATTTT
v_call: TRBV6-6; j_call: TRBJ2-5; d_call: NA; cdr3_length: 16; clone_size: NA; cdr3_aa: CASTSRWGPLQETQYF; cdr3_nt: TGTGCCAGCACCTCTCGGTGGGGGCCGCTACAAGAGACCCAGTACTTC
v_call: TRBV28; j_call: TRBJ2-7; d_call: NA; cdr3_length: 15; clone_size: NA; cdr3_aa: CASSFSGTPPYEQYF; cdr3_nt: TGTGCCAGCAGTTTCTCCGGGACACCGCCCTACGAGCAGTACTTC
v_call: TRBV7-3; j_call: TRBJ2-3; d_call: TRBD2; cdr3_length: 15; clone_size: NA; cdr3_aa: CASSLREGGRDTQYF; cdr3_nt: TGTGCCAGCAGCTTACGGGAGGGGGGGAGAGATACGCAGTATTTT
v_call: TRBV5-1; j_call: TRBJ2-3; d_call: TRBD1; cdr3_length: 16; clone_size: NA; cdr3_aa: CASRQGDHSSTDTQYF; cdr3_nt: TGCGCCAGCCGACAGGGGGACCACTCTAGCACAGATACGCAGTATTTT
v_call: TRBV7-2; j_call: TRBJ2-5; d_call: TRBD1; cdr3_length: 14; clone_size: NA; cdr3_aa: CASSQGTGQETQYF; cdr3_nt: TGTGCCAGCAGCCAGGGGACAGGTCAAGAGACCCAGTACTTC
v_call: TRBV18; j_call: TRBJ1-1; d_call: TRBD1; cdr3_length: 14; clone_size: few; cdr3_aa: CASSSGQANTEAFF; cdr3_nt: TGTGCCAGCTCATCGGGACAGGCTAACACTGAAGCTTTCTTT
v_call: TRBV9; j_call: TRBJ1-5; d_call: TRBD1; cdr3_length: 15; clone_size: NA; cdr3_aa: CASSADRVEIQPQHF; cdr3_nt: TGTGCCAGCAGCGCTGACAGGGTCGAAATTCAGCCCCAGCATTTT
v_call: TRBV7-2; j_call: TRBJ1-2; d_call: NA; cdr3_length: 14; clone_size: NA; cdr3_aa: CASSEDSLNYGYTF; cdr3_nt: TGTGCCAGCAGCGAGGACAGCCTCAACTATGGCTACACCTTC
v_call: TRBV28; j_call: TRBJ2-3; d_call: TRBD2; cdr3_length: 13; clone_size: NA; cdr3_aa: CAILAGNTDTQYF; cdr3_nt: TGTGCCATACTAGCGGGAAACACAGATACGCAGTATTTT
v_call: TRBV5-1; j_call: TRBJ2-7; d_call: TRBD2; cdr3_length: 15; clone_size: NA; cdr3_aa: CASSLTSVPTYEQYF; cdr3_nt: TGCGCCAGCAGCTTAACTAGCGTACCTACCTACGAGCAGTACTTC
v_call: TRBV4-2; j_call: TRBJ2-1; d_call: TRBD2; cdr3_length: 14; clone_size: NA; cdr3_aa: CASSGRGGYNEQFF; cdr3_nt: TGTGCCAGCAGTGGCCGCGGGGGTTACAATGAGCAGTTCTTC
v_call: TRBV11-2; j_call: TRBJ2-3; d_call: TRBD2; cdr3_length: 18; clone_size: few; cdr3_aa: CASSLDRPGLAGTDTQYF; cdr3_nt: TGTGCCAGCAGCTTAGACCGTCCGGGACTAGCGGGTACAGATACGCAGTATTTT
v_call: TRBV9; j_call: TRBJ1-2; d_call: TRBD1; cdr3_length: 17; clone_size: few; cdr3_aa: CASSGGEGQGVVYGYTF; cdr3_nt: TGTGCCAGCAGCGGAGGGGAGGGACAGGGGGTCGTTTATGGCTACACCTTC
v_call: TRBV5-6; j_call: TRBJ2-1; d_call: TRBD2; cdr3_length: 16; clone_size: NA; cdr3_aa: CASTQLGLAAYNEQFF; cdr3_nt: TGTGCCAGCACCCAATTGGGGCTAGCGGCCTACAATGAGCAGTTCTTC
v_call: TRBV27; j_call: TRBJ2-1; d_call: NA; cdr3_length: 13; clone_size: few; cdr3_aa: CASSLGGVDEQFF; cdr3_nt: TGTGCCAGCAGTTTAGGCGGGGTGGATGAGCAGTTCTTC
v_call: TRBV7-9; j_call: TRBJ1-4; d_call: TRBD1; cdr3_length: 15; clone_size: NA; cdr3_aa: CASSPRDSPWEKLFF; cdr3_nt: TGTGCCAGCAGCCCTCGGGACAGCCCGTGGGAAAAACTGTTTTTT
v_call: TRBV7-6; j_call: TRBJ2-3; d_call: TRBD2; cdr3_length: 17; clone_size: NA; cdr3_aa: CASSLVGFQRETDTQYF; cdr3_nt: TGTGCCAGCAGCTTAGTGGGTTTTCAGCGGGAGACAGATACGCAGTATTTT
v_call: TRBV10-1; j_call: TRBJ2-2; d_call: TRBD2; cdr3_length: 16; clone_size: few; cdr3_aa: CASSLRAGGLTGELFF; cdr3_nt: TGCGCCAGCAGCCTGCGAGCGGGAGGATTGACCGGGGAGCTGTTTTTT
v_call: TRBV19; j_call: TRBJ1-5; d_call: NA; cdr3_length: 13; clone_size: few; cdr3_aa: CASSMGTNQPQHF; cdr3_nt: TGTGCCAGTAGTATGGGGACTAATCAGCCCCAGCATTTT
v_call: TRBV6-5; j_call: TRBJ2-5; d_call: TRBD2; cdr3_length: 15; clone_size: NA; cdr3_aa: CASRGAGAARETQYF; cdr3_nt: TGTGCCAGCAGGGGAGCGGGGGCAGCTCGAGAGACCCAGTACTTC
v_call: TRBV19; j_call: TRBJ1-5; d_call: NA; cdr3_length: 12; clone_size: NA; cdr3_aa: CASSIARQPQHF; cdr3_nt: TGTGCCAGTAGTATAGCTCGTCAGCCCCAGCATTTT
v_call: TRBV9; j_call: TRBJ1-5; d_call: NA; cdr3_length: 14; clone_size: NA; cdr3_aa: CASSVGWRNQPQHF; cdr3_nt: TGTGCCAGCAGCGTAGGTTGGAGAAATCAGCCCCAGCATTTT
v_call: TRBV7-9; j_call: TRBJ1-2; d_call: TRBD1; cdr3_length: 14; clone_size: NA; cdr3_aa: CASSLRQGPDGYTF; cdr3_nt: TGTGCCAGCAGCCTACGACAGGGGCCGGATGGCTACACCTTC
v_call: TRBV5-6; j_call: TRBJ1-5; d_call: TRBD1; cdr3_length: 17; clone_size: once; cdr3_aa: CASSLAGGGWSNQPQHF; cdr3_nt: TGTGCCAGCAGCTTGGCCGGAGGGGGCTGGAGCAATCAGCCCCAGCATTTT
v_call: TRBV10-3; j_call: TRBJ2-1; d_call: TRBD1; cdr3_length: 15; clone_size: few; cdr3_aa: CAISESGQGNLEQFF; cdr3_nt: TGTGCCATCAGTGAGTCAGGACAGGGGAATTTAGAGCAGTTCTTC
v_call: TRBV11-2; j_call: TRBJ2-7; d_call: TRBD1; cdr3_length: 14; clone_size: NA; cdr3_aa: CASSWDRGGYEQYF; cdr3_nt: TGTGCCAGCAGCTGGGACAGGGGAGGCTACGAGCAGTACTTC
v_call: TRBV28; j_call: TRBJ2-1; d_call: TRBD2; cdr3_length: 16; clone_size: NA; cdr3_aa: CASSFTSGVLYNEQFF; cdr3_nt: TGTGCCAGCAGTTTTACTAGCGGGGTTCTTTACAATGAGCAGTTCTTC
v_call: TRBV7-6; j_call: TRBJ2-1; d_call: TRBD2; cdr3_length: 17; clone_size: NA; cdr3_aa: CASSLAPSGISYNEQFF; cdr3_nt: TGTGCCAGCAGCTTAGCGCCCAGCGGGATTTCCTACAATGAGCAGTTCTTC
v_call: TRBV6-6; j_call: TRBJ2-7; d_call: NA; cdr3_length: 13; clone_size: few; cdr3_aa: CASSYGTSYEQYF; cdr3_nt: TGTGCCAGCAGTTACGGTACTAGCTACGAGCAGTACTTC
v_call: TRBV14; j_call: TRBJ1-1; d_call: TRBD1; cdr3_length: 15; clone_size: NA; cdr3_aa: CASSQSGQIPPEAFF; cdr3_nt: TGTGCCAGCAGCCAATCGGGACAGATACCACCTGAAGCTTTCTTT
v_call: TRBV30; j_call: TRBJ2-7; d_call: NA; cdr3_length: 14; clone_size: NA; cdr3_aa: CAWRNPSRIYEQYF; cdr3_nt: TGTGCCTGGAGAAATCCAAGCAGGATCTACGAGCAGTACTTC
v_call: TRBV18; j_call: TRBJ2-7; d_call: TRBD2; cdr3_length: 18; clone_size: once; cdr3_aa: CASSPTRLAGGHPYEQYF; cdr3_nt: TGTGCCAGCTCACCTACGAGACTAGCGGGAGGACATCCCTACGAGCAGTACTTC
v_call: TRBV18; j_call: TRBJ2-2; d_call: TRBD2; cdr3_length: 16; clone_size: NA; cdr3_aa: CASSQYPGGRTGELFF; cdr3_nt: TGTGCCAGCTCGCAATATCCGGGAGGGCGGACCGGGGAGCTGTTTTTT
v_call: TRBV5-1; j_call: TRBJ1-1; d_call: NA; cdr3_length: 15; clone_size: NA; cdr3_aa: CASSRAGTSNTEAFF; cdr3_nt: TGCGCCAGCAGCCGAGCCGGGACATCGAACACTGAAGCTTTCTTT
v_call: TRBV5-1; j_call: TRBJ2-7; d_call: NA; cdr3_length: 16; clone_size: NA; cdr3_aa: CASSLAGGQGGNEQYF; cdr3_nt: TGCGCCAGCAGCTTGGCCGGAGGGCAGGGGGGCAACGAGCAGTACTTC
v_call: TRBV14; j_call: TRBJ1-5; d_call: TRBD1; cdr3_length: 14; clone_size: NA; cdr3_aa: CASTTGDRDQPQHF; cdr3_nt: TGTGCCAGCACCACTGGGGACAGAGATCAGCCCCAGCATTTT
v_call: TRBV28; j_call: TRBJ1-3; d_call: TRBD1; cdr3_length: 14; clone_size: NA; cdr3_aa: CASSPPDRGDTIYF; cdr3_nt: TGTGCCAGCAGCCCCCCGGACAGGGGAGACACCATATATTTT
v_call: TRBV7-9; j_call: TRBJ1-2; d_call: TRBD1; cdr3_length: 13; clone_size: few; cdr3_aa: CAGHPGQEDGYTF; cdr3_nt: TGTGCCGGACACCCGGGACAGGAGGATGGCTACACCTTC
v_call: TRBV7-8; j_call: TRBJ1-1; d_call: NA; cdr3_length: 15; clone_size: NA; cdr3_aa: CASSPRGGMNTEAFF; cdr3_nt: TGTGCCAGCAGCCCCCGCGGGGGAATGAACACTGAAGCTTTCTTT
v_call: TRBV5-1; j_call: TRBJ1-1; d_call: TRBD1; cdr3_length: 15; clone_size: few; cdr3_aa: CASSPIRTGSTEAFF; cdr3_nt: TGCGCCAGCAGCCCCATTCGGACAGGGAGCACTGAAGCTTTCTTT
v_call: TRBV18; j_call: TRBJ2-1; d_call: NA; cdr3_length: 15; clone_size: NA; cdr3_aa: CASSLQGSNYNEQFF; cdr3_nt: TGTGCCAGCTCATTACAGGGTTCCAACTACAATGAGCAGTTCTTC
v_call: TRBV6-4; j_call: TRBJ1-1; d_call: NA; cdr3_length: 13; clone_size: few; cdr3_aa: CARPGHPDTEAFF; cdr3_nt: TGTGCCAGGCCTGGACATCCGGACACTGAAGCTTTCTTT